The source of this T cell receptor beta chain is a study of cytomegalovirus exposure and HLA in healthy donors. Overall study findings and caveats: The CMV antigen specificity of a few CMV-associated chains was confirmed through in vitro analysis. According to a later analysis, TCR clusters from the first cohort tended to co-occur in the roughly 120 validation repertoires. The study flagged some 170 TCR beta chains as cytomegalovirus-associated.

Regarding this clone: Its antigen is currently unknown.

This table comes from immunoSEQ multiplex PCR, and its TCRdb copy is limited to in-frame clones, with some not included. The data contain 150,000 to 200,000 clones, 70% to 90% of them singletons. Sequenced input: PBMCs. The TCR sequence derives from a woman aged 18-30 years in good health and CMV-seronegative.

CDR3 sequence (DNA): TGCAGCGTTCAAGGGGGCCGTCCGGAAGCTTTCTTT. This translates into CSVQGGRPEAFF. The gene calls are TRBV29-1 and TRBJ1-1; TRBD1 agrees at 7 bases. Germline CDR1 and CDR2: SQVTM and ANQGSEA. With 5 bases clipped from V and 8 bases from J, the junction kept 8 bases outside the gene matches. The CDR3 runs 12 residues.